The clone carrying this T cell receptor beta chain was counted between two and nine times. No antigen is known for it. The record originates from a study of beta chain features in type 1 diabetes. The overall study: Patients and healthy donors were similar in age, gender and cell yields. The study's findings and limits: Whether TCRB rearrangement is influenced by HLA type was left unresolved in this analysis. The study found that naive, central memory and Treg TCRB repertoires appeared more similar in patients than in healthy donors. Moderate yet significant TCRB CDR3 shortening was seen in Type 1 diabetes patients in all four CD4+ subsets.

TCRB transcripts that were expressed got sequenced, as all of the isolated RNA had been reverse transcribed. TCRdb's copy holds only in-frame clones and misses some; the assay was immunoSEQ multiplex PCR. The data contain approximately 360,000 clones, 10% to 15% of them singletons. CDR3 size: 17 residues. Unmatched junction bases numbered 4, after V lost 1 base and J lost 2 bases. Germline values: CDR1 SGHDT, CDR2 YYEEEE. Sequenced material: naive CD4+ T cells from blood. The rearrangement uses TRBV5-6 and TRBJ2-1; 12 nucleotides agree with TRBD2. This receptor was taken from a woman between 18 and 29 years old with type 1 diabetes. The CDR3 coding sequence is TGTGCCAGCAGCTTGTTGGCTAGCGGGGGGGCCTACAATGAGCAGTTCTTC. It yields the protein CASSLLASGGAYNEQFF.